The sequence of this T cell receptor beta chain was determined in a study of blood T cell repertoires in COVID-19 (TCRdb year 2020). Regarding the complete study: Samples covering the acute and convalescent phases of COVID-19 were provided by collaborators in the United States, Italy and Spain. The prospective study material was composed of cDNA or gDNA derived from T cells, B-cell-depleted T cells, or PBMCs. Subjects who had been exposed to COVID-19, were actively infected with it, or had recovered from it provided the deeply sampled blood TCRbeta repertoires that made up the dataset. A freely available public database, intended as a resource for researchers studying the immune response to SARS-CoV-2, is where the repertoires were released. The samples were drawn from two sources: the first 160 participants of the ongoing ImmuneRACE study, and 950 to 1,500 subjects contributed by 6 global collaborators. A de-identified subject ID, COVID-19 status, age in years and sex were almost always included in the sample metadata. HLA class I and class II types, where available, came from metadata supplied by the sample provider rather than from assay-based typing.

V is cut back by 0 bases and J by 3 bases, with 4 bases in the junction unmatched. Reading from cysteine to phenylalanine, the CDR3 counts 16 amino acids. Of all the DNA, just the CDR3 is kept, 48 bases in frame from base 1. Looking up the germline V gene (reference sequence) yields CDR1 SGHNT and CDR2 YYREEE. One collaborating source in Seattle enrolled patients while the patients were actively infected and followed the patients over time throughout the course of disease. The collaborating institutions used their own protocols to collect whole blood in K2EDTA tubes. For TCRbeta analysis, collaborators shipped samples as frozen whole blood, isolated PBMCs, or DNA extracted from either of those sample types. The paper as a whole reports these results and caveats: The quantity of clinical and demographic metadata differed by source and by participant and was supplied without curation.

The immunoSEQ Assay, a bias-controlled multiplex PCR, was used to amplify TCRbeta CDR3 regions from genomic DNA. The paper's processing steps were these. The number of nucleated cells in each sample was estimated from the amplification of reference gene primers within the assay. To quantify the absolute abundance of each unique TCRbeta CDR3 rearrangement, sequence reads were collapsed and filtered. For each sample, productive Simpson clonality was calculated by taking the square root of Simpson's diversity index across productive rearrangements. Imported from immuneACCESS, the table was reduced by TCRdb to in-frame sequences with V and J called. These copies leave out some clones; in studies compared against another copy, an unresolved V gene accounts for under half, and the cause of the remainder is not known. V and J calls and clone size are as listed in that table; D and trimming were resolved from the DNA. This sample is represented by fewer than 250,000 clones; 80% to 95% of them were singletons. In total, the top ten clones hold 0.83% of the sample.

For this clone: It lacks a known antigen. Nothing much larger sits one base from this clone, and base qualities are not available.

Input material: peripheral blood. The source of this sequence is a man aged 25 to 45 with COVID-19, enrolled during active disease. The receptor chain draws on TRBV5-4 and TRBJ2-2, with 8 bases in between that match TRBD2. For the CDR3, the sequence is CASSLGGLGDTGELFF. Read as DNA, the sequence is TGTGCCAGCAGCTTGGGGGGACTAGGGGACACCGGGGAGCTGTTTTTT. With the portions outside the CDR3 filled from the reference TRBV5-4 and TRBJ2-2 genes, the complete variable region becomes ETGVTQSPTHLIKTRGQQVTLRCSSQSGHNTVSWYQQALGQGPQFIFQYYREEENGRGNFPPRFSGLQFPNYSSELNVNALELDDSALYLCASSLGGLGDTGELFFGEGSRLTVL.